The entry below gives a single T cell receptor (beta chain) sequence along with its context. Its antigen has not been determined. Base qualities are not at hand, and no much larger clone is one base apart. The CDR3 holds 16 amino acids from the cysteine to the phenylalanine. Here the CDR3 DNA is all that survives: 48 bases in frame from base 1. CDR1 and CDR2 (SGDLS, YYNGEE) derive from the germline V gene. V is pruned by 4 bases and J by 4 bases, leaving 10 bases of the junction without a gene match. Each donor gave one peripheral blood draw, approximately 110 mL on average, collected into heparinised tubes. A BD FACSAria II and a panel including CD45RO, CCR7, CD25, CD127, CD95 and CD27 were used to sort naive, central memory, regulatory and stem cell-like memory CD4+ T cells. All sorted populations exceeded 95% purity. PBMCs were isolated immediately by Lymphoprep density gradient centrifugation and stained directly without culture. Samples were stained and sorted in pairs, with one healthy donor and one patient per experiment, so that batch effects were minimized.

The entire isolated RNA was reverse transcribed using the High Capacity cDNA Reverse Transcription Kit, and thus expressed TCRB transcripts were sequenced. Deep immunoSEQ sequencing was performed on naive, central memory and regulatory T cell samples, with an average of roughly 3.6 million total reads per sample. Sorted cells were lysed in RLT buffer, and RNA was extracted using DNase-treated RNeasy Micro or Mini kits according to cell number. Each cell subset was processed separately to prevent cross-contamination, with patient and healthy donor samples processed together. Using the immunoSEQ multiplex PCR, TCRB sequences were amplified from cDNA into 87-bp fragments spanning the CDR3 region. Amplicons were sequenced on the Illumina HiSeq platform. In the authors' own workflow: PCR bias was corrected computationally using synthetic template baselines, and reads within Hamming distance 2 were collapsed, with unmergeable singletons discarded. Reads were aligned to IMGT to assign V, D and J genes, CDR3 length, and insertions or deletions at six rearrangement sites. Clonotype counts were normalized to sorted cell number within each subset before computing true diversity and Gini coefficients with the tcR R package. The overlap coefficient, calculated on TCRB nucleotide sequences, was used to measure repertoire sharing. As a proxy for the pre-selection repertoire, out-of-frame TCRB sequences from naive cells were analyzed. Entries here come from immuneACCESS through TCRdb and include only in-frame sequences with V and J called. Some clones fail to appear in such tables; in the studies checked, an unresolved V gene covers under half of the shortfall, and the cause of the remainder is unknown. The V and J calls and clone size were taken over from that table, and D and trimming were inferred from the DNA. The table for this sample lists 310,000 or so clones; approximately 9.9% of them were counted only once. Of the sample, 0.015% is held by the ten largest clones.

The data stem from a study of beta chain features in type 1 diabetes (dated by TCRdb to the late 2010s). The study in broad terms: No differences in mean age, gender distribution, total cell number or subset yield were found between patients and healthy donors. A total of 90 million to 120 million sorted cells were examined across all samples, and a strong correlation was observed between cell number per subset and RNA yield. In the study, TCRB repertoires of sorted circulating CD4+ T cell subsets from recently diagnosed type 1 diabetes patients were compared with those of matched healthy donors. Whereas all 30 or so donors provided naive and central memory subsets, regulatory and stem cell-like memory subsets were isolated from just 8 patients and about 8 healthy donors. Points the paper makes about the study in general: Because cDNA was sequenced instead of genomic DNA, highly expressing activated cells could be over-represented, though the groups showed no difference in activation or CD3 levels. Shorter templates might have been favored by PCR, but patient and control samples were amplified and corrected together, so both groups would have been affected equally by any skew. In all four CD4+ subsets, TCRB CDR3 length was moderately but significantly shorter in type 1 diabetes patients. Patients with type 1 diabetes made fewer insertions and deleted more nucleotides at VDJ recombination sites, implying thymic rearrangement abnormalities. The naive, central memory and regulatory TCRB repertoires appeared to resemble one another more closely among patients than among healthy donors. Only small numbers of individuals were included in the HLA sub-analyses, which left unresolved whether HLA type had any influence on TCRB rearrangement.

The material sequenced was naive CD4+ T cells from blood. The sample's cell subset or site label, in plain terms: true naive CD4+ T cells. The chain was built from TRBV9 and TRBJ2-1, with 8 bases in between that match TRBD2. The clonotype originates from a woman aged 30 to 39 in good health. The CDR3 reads CASSPPGLERYNEQFF. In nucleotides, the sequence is TGTGCCAGCAGCCCCCCGGGACTAGAAAGGTACAATGAGCAGTTCTTC.